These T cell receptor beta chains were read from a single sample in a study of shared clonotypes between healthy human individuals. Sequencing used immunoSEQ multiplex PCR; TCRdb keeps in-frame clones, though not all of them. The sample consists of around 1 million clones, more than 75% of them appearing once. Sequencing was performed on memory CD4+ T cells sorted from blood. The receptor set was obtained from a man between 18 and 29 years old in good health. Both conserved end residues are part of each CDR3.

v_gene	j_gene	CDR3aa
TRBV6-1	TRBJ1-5	CATTGGRGQPQHF
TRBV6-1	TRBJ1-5	CASLRTGLVDQPQHF
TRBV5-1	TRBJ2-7	CASSPQNYEQYF
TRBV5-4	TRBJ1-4	CASSRTGTDNEKLFF
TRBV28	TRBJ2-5	CASGSAGVETQYF
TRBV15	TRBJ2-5	CATSLGKETQYF
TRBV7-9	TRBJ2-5	CASSLGRVIISQETQYF
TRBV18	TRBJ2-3	CASSLNFRDTQYF
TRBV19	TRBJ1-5	CASSSGASSQPQHF
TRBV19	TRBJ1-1	CASSQKRNTEAFF
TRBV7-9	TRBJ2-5	CASSWTDKRETQYF
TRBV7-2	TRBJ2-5	CASSVNRGQETQYF
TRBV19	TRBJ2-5	CASSTSGLQETQYF
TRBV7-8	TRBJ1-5	CASSLEGGHSNQPQHF
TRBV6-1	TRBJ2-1	CASSPLRGEGREQFF
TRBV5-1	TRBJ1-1	CASSSGTGNTEAFF
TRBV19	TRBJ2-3	CASSKGTDTQYF
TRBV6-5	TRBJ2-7	CASSSRDRVGEQYF
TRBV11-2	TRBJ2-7	CASSLSGGNPTKSYEQYF
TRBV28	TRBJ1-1	CASSFGAGEYTEAFF
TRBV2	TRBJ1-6	CASSKDPRVNSPLHF
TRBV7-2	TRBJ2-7	CASSLDYTSYEQYF
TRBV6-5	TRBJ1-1	CASSSGTGLIRRAFF
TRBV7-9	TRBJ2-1	CASIPLGWGSSYNEQFF
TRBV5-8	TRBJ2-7	CASSLTDGPYEQYF
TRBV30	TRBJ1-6	CAWSVQGNSPLHF
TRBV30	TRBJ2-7	CAWSVSDNSYEQYF
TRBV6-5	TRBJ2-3	CASSYSGSTDTQYF
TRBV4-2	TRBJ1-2	CASSSRQGSNYGYTF
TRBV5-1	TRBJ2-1	CASSLAGGVGYNEQFF
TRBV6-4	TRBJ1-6	CASSLRDRVVSPLHF
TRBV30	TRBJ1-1	CAWSKGPRGQGLSEAFF
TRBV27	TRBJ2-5	CASSLRYQETQYF
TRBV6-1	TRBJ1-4	CASSPMDAGREKLFF
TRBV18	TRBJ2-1	CASSPPGTRMYEQFF
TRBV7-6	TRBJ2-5	CASSLGAAGGPETQYF
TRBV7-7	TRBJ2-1	CASSPGTGTNNEQFF
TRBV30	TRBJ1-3	CAWSPPGNTIYF
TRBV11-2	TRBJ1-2	CASSLGAPYYGYTF
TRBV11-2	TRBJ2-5	CASSLGERGGQYF
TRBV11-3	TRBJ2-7	CASSRPGANEQYF
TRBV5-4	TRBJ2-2	CASRPSAGGSTGELFF
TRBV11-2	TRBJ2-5	CASSFMTSGRASQETQYF
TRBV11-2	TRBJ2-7	CASSWLADEQYF
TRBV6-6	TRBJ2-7	CASSYGTVGAYEQYF
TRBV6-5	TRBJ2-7	CASSHPPRGQYF
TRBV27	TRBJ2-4	CASSLVVAPGTGTNIQYF
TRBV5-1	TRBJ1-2	CASSLTEDDYTF
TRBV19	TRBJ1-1	CASTSTGTTEAFF
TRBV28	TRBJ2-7	CASSFHPSGGTTYEQYF
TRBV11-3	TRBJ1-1	CASSLDGTAEAFF
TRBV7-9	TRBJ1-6	CASSSPRGLLNSPLHF
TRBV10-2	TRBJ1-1	CASTVTQGMNTEAFF
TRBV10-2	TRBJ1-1	CASSEDSKTGLVDTEAFF
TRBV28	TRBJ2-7	CASSSGQATYEQYF